This T cell receptor beta chain appears in the sequencing data of a study of cytomegalovirus exposure and HLA in healthy donors. The method was immunoSEQ multiplex PCR; TCRdb's version includes in-frame clones alone and lacks a portion of them. The sample carries approximately 98,000 clones, nearly 97% recorded once. Whole-study results and caveats: According to the study, 180 or so TCR beta chains were cytomegalovirus-associated. The classifier was said to identify cytomegalovirus status with high specificity and sensitivity.

CDR1 and CDR2 from the germline V gene are SGHAT and FQNNGV. The CDR3 runs 14 residues. Trimming cost V 1 base and J 2 bases, with 9 bases left between them. This clone was seen a handful of times. Its antigen remains unknown. Other DNA variants within this sample encode the same CDR3. Sequenced: PBMCs. The J gene is TRBJ2-7, the V gene TRBV11-2, with D perhaps TRBD1 (5 bases). The receptor comes from a woman under 30 in good health and CMV-seronegative. This CDR3 reads CASSLGTGTYEQYF. In DNA form, the CDR3 reads TGTGCCAGCAGCTTAGGAACAGGAACCTACGAGCAGTACTTC.